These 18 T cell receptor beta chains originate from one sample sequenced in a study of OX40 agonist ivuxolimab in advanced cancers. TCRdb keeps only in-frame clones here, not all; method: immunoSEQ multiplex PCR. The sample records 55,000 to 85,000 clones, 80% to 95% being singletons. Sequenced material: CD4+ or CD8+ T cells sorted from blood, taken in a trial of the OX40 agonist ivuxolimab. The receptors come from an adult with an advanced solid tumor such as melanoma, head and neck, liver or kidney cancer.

As DNA, the CDR3 is TGTGCCAGCAGTTATGAGGAGGGGGCCATGAATGGCTACACCTTC. Translated, it gives CASSYEEGAMNGYTF. V usage is TRBV6-5 and J usage is TRBJ1-2; 7 bases agree with TRBD1. The junction had 10 bases not matched to a gene; V was cut back by 3 bases and J by 6 bases. From germline, CDR1 is MNHEY and CDR2 SVGAGI. The CDR3 is 15 amino acids.

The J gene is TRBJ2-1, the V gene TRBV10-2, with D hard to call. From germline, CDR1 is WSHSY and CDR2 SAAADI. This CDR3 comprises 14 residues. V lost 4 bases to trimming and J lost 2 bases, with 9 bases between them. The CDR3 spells CASSGLVPYNEQFF. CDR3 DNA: TGCGCCAGCAGTGGGCTAGTCCCCTACAATGAGCAGTTCTTC.

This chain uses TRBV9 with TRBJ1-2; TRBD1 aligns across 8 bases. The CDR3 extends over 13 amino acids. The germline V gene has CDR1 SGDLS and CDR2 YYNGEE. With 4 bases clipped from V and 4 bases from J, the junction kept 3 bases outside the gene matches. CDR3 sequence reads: CASSSTGAYGYTF. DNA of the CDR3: TGTGCCAGCAGCTCGACAGGGGCCTATGGCTACACCTTC.

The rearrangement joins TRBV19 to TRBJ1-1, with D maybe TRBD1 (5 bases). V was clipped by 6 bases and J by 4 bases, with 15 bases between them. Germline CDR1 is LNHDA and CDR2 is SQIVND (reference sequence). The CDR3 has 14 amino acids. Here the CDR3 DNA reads TGTGCCAGTAGCCCCTGGGACTCGAGCACTGAAGCTTTCTTT. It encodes CASSPWDSSTEAFF.

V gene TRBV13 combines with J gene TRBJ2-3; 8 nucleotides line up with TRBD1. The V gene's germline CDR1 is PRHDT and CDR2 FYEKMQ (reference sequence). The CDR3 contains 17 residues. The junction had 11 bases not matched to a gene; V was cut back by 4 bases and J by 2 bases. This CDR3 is CASSSISDRGATDTQYF. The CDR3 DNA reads TGTGCCAGCAGCTCCATTTCCGACAGGGGCGCCACAGATACGCAGTATTTT.

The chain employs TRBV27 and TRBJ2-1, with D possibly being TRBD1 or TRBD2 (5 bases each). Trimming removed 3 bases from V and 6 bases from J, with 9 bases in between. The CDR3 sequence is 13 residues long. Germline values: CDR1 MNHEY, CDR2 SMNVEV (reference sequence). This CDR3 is CASSFSGTNEQFF. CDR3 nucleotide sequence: TGTGCCAGCAGTTTCTCCGGGACCAATGAGCAGTTCTTC.

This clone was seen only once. Here the CDR3 reads CASSPRPKGANTGELFF. As DNA, the CDR3 is TGTGCCAGCAGCCCACGCCCAAAAGGGGCGAACACCGGGGAGCTGTTTTTT. The V call is TRBV7-6, the J call TRBJ2-2, with a weak D call TRBD1 (5 bases). The CDR3 spans 17 residues. V was cut by 5 bases and J by 0 bases, with 16 bases left in between. Germline assignment: CDR1 SGHVS and CDR2 FNYEAQ.

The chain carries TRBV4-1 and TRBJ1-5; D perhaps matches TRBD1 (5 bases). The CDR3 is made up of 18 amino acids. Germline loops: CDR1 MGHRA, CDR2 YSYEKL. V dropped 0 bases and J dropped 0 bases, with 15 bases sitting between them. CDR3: CASSQDPRGVNSNQPQHF. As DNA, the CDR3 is TGCGCCAGCAGCCAAGACCCCCGGGGGGTTAATAGCAATCAGCCCCAGCATTTT.

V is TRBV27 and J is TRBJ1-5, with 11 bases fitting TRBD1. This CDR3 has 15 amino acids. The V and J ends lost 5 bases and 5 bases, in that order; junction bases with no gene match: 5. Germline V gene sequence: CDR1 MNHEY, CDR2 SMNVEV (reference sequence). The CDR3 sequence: CASSPGTGGDQPQHF. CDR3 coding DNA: TGTGCCAGCAGTCCGGGGACAGGGGGTGATCAGCCCCAGCATTTT.

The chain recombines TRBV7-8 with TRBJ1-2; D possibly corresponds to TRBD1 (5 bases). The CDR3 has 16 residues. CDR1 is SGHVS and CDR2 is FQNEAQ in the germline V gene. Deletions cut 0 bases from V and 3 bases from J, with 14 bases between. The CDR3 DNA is TGTGCCAGCAGCTTAGCTAGGGACCCCCCGGACTATGGCTACACCTTC. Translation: CASSLARDPPDYGYTF.

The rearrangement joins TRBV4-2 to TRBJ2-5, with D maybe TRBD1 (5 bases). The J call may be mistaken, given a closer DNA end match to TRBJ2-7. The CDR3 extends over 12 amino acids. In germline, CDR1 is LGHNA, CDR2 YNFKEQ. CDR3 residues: CASSQGTYEQYF. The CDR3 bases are TGTGCCAGCAGCCAAGGGACATACGAGCAGTACTTC.

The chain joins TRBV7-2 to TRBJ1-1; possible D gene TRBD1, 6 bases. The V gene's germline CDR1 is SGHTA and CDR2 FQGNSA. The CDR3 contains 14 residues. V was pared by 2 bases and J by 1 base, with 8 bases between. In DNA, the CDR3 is TGTGCCAGCAGCTTACCAGGGGAGAACACTGAAGCTTTCTTT. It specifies CASSLPGENTEAFF. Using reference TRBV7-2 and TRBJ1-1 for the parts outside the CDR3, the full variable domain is GAGVSQSPSNKVTEKGKDVELRCDPISGHTALYWYRQSLGQGLEFLIYFQGNSAPDKSGLPSDRFSAERTGGSVSTLTIQRTQQEDSAVYLCASSLPGENTEAFFGQGTRLTVV.

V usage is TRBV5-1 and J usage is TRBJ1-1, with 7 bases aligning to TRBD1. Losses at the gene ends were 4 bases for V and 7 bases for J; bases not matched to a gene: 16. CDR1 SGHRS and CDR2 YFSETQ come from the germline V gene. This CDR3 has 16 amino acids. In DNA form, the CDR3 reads TGCGCCAGCAGCCCCCGACAGGGTGGGTTCCTAGGTGAAGCTTTCTTT. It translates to CASSPRQGGFLGEAFF.

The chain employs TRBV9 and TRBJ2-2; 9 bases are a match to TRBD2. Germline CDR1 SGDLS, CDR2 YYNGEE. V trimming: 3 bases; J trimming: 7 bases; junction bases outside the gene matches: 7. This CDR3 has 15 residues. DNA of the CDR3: TGTGCCAGCAGCGCCCGACTAGCGGCAATCGGGGAGCTGTTTTTT. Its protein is CASSARLAAIGELFF.

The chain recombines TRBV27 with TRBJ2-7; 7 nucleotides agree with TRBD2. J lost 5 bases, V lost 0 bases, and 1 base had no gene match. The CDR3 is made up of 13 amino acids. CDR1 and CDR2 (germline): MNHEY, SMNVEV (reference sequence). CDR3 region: CASSLSSGDEQYF. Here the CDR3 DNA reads TGTGCCAGCAGTTTATCGAGCGGGGACGAGCAGTACTTC.

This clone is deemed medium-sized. DNA for the CDR3: TGTGCCAGCAGTTACATCGCTGGAGCCACTGAAGCTTTCTTT. This encodes CASSYIAGATEAFF. This chain links TRBV6-5 with TRBJ1-1; D not resolved. CDR3 length: 14 amino acids. Trimming removed 2 bases at V and 4 bases at J, with 11 bases between. The V gene's germline CDR1 is MNHEY and CDR2 SVGAGI.

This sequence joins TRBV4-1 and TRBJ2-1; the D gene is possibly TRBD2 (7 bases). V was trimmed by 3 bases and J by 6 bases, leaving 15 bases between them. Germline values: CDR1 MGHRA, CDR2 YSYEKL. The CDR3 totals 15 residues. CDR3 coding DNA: TGCGCCAGCAGCCAGGCGGGGGCCCCGTCCAATGAGCAGTTCTTC. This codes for CASSQAGAPSNEQFF.

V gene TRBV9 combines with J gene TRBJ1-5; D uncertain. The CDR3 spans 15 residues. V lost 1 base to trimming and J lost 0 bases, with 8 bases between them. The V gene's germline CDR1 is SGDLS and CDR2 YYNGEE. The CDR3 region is CASSVNRNSNQPQHF. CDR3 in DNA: TGTGCCAGCAGCGTAAACAGAAATAGCAATCAGCCCCAGCATTTT.